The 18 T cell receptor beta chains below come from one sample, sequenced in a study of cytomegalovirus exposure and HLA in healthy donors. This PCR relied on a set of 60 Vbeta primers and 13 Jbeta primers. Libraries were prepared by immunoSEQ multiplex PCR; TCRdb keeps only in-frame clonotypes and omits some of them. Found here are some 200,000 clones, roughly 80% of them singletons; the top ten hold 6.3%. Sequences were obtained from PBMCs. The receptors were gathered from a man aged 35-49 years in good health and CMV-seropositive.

In DNA, the CDR3 is TGTGCCAGCAGCTCACTTACCGGGACAGGGGCCCTCGAGCAGTACTTC. Translated, it gives CASSSLTGTGALEQYF. The chain combines TRBV7-2 with TRBJ2-7; 10 bases agree with TRBD1. Germline V gives CDR1 SGHTA, CDR2 FQGNSA. This CDR3 is built from 16 residues. Germline trimming cut 4 bases from V and 6 bases from J; bases unmatched to any gene: 12.

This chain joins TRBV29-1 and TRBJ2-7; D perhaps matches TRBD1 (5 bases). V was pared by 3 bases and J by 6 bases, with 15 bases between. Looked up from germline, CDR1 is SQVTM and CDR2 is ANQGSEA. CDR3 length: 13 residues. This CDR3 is CSVDADRTGEQYF. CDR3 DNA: TGCAGCGTTGACGCTGACAGAACGGGCGAGCAGTACTTC.

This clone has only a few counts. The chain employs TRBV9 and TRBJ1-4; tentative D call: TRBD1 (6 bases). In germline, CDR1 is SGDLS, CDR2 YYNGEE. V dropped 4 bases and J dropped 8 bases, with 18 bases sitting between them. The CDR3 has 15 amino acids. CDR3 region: CASSLGGGPREKLFF. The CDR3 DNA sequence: TGTGCCAGCAGCCTCGGCGGGGGCCCCCGAGAAAAACTGTTTTTT.

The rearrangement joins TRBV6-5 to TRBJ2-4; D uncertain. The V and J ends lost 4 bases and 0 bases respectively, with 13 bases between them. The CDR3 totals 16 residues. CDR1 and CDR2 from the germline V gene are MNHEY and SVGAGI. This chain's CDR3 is CASSSTRDLAKNIQYF. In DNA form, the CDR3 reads TGTGCCAGCAGTTCCACACGAGACTTAGCCAAAAACATTCAGTACTTC.

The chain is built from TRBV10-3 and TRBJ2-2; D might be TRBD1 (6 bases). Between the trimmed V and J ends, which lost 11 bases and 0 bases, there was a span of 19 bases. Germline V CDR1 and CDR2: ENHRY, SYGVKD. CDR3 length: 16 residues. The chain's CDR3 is CAYSSTGTTNTGELFF. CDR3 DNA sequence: TGTGCCTACTCATCTACGGGGACAACGAACACCGGGGAGCTGTTTTTT.

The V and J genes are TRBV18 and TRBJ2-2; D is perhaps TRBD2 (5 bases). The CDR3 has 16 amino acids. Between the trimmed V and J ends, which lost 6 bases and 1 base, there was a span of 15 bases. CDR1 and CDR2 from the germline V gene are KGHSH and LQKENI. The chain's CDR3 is CASSPLRAENTGELFF. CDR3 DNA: TGTGCCAGCTCCCCCCTGAGAGCGGAGAACACCGGGGAGCTGTTTTTT.

Here the CDR3 DNA reads TGTGCCAGCAGTTTAGCCAGGGGGAGTTTAGAAAAACTGTTTTTT. Its translation is CASSLARGSLEKLFF. The V call is TRBV27, the J call TRBJ1-4; TRBD1 matches at 7 bases. Germline lookup yields CDR1 MNHEY and CDR2 SMNVEV (reference sequence). The length of the CDR3 is 15 residues. The trim removed 2 bases at V and 8 bases at J, leaving 8 bases unmatched.

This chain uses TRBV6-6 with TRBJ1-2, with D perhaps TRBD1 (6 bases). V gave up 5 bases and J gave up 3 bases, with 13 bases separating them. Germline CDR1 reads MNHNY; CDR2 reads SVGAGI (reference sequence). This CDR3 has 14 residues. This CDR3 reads CASSPRQAYYGYTF. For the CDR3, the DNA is TGTGCCAGCAGTCCTAGACAGGCCTACTATGGCTACACCTTC.

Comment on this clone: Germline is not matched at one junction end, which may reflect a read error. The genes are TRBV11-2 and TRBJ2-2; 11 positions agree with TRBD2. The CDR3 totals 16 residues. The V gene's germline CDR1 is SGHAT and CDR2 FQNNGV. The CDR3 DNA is TGTGCCAGCAGATTAGCGGGGGGGACATACACCGGGGAGCTGTTTTTT. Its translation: CASRLAGGTYTGELFF.

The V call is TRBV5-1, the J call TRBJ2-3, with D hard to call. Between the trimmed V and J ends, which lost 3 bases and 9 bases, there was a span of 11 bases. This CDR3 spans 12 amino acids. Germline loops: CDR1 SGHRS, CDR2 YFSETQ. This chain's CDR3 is CASSSDSLTQYF. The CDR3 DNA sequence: TGCGCCAGCAGCTCAGATTCGCTCACGCAGTATTTT.

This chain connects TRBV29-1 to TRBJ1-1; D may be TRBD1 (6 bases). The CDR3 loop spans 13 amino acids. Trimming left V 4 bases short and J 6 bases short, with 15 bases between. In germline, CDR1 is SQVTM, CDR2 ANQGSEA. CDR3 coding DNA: TGCAGCGTTGGGGGGCGAAGAACCTCTGAAGCTTTCTTT. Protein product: CSVGGRRTSEAFF.

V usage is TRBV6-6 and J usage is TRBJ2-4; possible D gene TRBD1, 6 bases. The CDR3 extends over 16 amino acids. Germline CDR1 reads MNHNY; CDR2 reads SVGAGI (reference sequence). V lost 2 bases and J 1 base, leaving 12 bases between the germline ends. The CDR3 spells CASSYPQGSAKNIQYF. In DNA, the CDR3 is TGTGCCAGCAGTTACCCACAGGGTAGTGCCAAAAACATTCAGTACTTC.

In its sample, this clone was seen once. CDR3: CASSIGVRGTEAFF. The CDR3 bases are TGTGCCAGTAGTATCGGGGTCAGGGGCACTGAAGCTTTCTTT. The genes are TRBV19 and TRBJ1-1; D may be TRBD1 (6 bases). V was shortened by 3 bases and J by 4 bases, with 12 bases between the two germline ends. CDR3 length: 14 amino acids. Germline V gene data show CDR1 as LNHDA and CDR2 as SQIVND (reference sequence).

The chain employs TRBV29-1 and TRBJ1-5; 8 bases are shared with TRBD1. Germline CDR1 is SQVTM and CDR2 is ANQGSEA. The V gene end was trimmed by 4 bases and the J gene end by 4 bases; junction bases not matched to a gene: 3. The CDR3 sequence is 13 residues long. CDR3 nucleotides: TGCAGCGTTGGGGACAGGCGGAATCAGCCCCAGCATTTT. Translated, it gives CSVGDRRNQPQHF. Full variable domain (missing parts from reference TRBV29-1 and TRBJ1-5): SAVISQKPSRDICQRGTSLTIQCQVDSQVTMMFWYRQQPGQSLTLIATANQGSEATYESGFVIDKFPISRPNLTFSTLTVSNMSPEDSSIYLCSVGDRRNQPQHFGDGTRLSIL.

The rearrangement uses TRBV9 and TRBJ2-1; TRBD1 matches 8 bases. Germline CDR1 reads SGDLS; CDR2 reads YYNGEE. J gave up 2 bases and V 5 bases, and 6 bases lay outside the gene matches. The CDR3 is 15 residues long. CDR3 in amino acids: CASSLQGAPYNEQFF. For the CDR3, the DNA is TGTGCCAGCAGTCTCCAGGGGGCCCCCTACAATGAGCAGTTCTTC.

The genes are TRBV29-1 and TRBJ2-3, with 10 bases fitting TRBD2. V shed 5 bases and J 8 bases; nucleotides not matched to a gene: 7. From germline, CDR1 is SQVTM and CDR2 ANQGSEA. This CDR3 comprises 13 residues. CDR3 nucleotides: TGCAGCGTTTTTAGCGGGGGGCCAGGTACGCAGTATTTT. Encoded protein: CSVFSGGPGTQYF.

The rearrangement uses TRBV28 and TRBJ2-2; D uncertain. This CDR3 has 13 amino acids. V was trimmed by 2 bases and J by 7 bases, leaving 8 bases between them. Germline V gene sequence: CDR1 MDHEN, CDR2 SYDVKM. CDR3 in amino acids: CASSLALIGELFF. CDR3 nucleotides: TGTGCCAGCAGTTTAGCCCTAATCGGGGAGCTGTTTTTT.

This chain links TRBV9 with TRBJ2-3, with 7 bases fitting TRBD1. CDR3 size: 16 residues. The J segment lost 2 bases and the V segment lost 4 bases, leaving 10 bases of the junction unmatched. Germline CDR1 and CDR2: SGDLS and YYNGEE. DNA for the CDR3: TGTGCCAGCAGCCCTCGAACCGGGACAGCCACAGATACGCAGTATTTT. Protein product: CASSPRTGTATDTQYF.